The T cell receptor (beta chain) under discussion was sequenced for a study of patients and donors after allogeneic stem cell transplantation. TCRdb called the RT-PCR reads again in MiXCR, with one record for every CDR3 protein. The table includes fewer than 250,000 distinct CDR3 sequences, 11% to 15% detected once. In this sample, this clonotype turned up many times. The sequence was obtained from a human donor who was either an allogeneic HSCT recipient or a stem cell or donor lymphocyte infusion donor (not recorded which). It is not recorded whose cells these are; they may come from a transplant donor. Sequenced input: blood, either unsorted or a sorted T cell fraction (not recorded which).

CDR3 region: CASSQEGAHNEQFF. In nucleotides, the CDR3 is TGCGCCAGCAGCCAAGAAGGGGCCCACAATGAGCAGTTCTTC. The rearrangement uses TRBV4-3 and TRBJ2-1; D possibly corresponds to TRBD1 (5 bases). This CDR3 comprises 14 residues. Germline-derived CDR1 and CDR2 are LGHNA and YSLEER. The ends were cut back, 0 bases at V and 5 bases at J, with 8 bases in the middle.